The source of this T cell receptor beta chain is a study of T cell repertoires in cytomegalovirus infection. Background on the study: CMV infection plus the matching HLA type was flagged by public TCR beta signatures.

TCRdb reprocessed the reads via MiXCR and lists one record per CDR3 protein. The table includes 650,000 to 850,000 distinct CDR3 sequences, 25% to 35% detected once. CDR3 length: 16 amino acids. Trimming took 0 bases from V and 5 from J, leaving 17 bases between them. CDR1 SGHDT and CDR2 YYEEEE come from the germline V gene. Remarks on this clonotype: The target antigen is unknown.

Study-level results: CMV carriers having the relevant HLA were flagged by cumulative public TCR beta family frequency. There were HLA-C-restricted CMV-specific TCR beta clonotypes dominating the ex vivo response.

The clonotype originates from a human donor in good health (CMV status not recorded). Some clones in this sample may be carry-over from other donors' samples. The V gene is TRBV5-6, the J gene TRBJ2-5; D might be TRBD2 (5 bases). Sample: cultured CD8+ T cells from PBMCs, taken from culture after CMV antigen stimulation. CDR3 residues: CASSLAGDSQAETQYF. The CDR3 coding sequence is TGTGCCAGCAGCTTGGCCGGGGATTCCCAGGCGGAGACCCAGTACTTC.